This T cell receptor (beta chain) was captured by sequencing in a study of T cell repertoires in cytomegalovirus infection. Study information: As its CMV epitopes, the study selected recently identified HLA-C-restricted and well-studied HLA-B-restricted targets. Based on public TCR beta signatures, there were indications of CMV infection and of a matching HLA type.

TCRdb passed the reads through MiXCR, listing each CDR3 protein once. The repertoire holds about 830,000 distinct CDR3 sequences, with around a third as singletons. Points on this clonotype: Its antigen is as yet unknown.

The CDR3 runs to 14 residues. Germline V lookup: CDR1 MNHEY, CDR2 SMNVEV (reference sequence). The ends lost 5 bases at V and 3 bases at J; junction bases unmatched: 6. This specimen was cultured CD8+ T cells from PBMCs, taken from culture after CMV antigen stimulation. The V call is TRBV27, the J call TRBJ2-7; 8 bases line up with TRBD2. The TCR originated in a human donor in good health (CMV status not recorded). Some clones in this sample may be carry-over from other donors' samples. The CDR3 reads CASSPGGVGYEQYF. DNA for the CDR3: TGTGCCAGCAGTCCCGGGGGGGTTGGCTACGAGCAGTACTTC.